This T cell receptor (beta chain) is from a study of CD8+ T cells in alopecia areata. Overall study: Patients remained on tofacitinib for 6 to 18 months and then went 6 months without it.

cDNA prepared by RNA extraction and subsequent reverse transcription served as the template for sequencing. Assay used: immunoSEQ multiplex PCR; TCRdb lists only in-frame clones, some missing. There are roughly 210,000 clones in the sample; less than 45% occur only once, and about 2.4% lies in the top ten. Noted treatment: oral pan-JAK inhibitor, 5-10 mg twice daily. Points from the study as a whole: Treatment with tofacitinib significantly lowered scalp clonality and reduced expanded CD8+ clones among the top 100. In scalp and blood, many expanded lesional clones persisted during tofacitinib. Normal scalp had lower clonality than lesional scalp, with alopecia totalis/universalis lesions showing this most strongly.

This clone was picked up a small number of times. What it recognizes is unknown. Per the germline V gene, CDR1 is MNHNS and CDR2 is SASEGT. Trimming took 2 bases from V and 5 from J, leaving 15 bases between them. This CDR3 region has 15 residues. The sequencing used CD4+ T cells sorted from blood, collected at approximately week 37, from a patient treated with tofacitinib. This sequence joins TRBV6-1 and TRBJ2-5; the D gene could be TRBD1 or TRBD2 (5 bases each). This sequence was found in a human donor with alopecia areata. This chain's CDR3 is CASSESRGPRETQYF. CDR3 nucleotide sequence: TGTGCCAGCAGTGAATCTAGGGGACCCAGGGAGACCCAGTACTTC.